This TCR beta chain was captured by sequencing in a study of CD8+ T cells in alopecia areata. In each case, RNA was isolated and then reverse transcribed into cDNA as the sequencing template. Only in-frame clones appear in the TCRdb table, and some are missing; sequencing was by immunoSEQ multiplex PCR. Altogether 170,000 or so clones are present, 55% to 75% being singletons, with the ten largest covering 0.7% to 1%. Study-wide results and caveats: Clonality in the scalp and expanded CD8+ clones ranked among the top 100 were significantly decreased by tofacitinib. Sequenced scalp T cells also include alphabeta T cells resident in normal skin.

This clone has just a few counts. The antigen is unknown. From germline, CDR1 is ENHRY and CDR2 SYGVKD. Trimming left V 4 bases short and J 2 bases short, with 8 bases between. This CDR3 has 14 amino acids. Treatment of the sample: oral pan-JAK inhibitor, 5-10 mg twice daily. This rearrangement joins TRBV10-3 to TRBJ2-2; a possible D gene is TRBD2 (5 bases). Specimen: CD4+ T cells sorted from blood, collected at week 4, from a patient treated with tofacitinib. This TCR was recovered from a human donor with alopecia areata. The CDR3 DNA follows: TGTGCCATCAGTGGCGGGCCTAACACCGGGGAGCTGTTTTTT. This codes for CAISGGPNTGELFF.